This note documents a single T cell receptor (beta chain) sequence. Those enrolled, adults aged roughly 18 to 89 years, came from under 25 US areas. Donors were grouped by their self-reported clinical history. Recovery among Cohort 3 donors was established by two negative PCRs, clearance, or symptom resolution. Germline CDR1 MNHEY, CDR2 SVGAGI. The CDR3 runs 15 residues. Trimming cost V 3 bases and J 9 bases, with 17 bases left between them. Generated by immunoSEQ multiplex PCR, the TCRdb table keeps only in-frame clones and is missing some. The sample shows about 280,000 clones, 85% of them seen only once. This specimen belongs to a study of blood T cell repertoires in COVID-19. Whole-study context: Samples taken during acute and convalescent COVID-19 were collected in the United States, Italy and Spain.

The rearrangement links TRBV6-5 to TRBJ2-2, with D perhaps TRBD2 (6 bases). The TCR originated in a woman aged 45 to 65 who had recovered from COVID-19. Sequenced sample: PBMCs or T cells enriched from blood (not recorded which). CDR3 residues: CASSYRASEGRELFF. The CDR3 DNA is TGTGCCAGCAGTTATCGGGCTAGCGAGGGCAGGGAGCTGTTTTTT.